What follows are 7 T cell receptor beta chains derived from one specimen sequenced in a study of STAT3 mutations in large granular lymphocyte leukemia. Study results and limitations: Every T-LGLL patient had at least one immunodominant TCRbeta clonotype.

Sequencing used immunoSEQ multiplex PCR; TCRdb keeps in-frame clones, though not all of them. This table has 3,500 to 5,000 clones, 82% appearing once. These receptors' antigens are unknown. Source material: peripheral blood mononuclear cells. The receptors here all came from a man between 35 and 55 years old with T-cell large granular lymphocyte leukemia. Some clones in this sample may be carry-over from other donors' samples.

The V call is TRBV5-1, the J call TRBJ2-2; a weak D match, TRBD1 (5 bases). From germline, CDR1 is SGHRS and CDR2 YFSETQ. Trimming cost V 4 bases and J 1 base, with 17 bases left between them. The length of the CDR3 is 17 residues. The CDR3 protein is CASSLLQDQGNTGELFF. CDR3 DNA: TGCGCCAGCAGCCTACTACAGGACCAAGGGAACACCGGGGAGCTGTTTTTT.

This chain connects TRBV5-6 to TRBJ1-4, with D possibly TRBD1 on 5 matching bases. The V gene lost 5 bases and the J gene lost 5 bases, with 16 bases spanning the gap. Looked up from germline, CDR1 is SGHDT and CDR2 is YYEEEE. The CDR3 length is 15 residues. CDR3 sequence reads: CASSRTGLANEKLFF. CDR3 DNA: TGTGCCAGCAGTCGTACGGGACTCGCCAATGAAAAACTGTTTTTT.

The DNA for the CDR3 is TGTGCCAGCAGCCCGGTTGCTCCTAGTTATGGCTACACCTTC. Its protein is CASSPVAPSYGYTF. The chain links TRBV5-6 to TRBJ1-2; unclear D gene. The V gene's germline CDR1 is SGHDT and CDR2 YYEEEE. Deletions cut 4 bases from V and 5 bases from J, with 15 bases between. The CDR3 contains 14 residues. The whole variable domain, filled in from reference TRBV5-6 and TRBJ1-2, reads DAGVTQSPTHLIKTRGQQVTLRCSPKSGHDTVSWYQQALGQGPQFIFQYYEEEERQRGNFPDRFSGHQFPNYSSELNVNALLLGDSALYLCASSPVAPSYGYTFGSGTRLTVV.

The chain carries TRBV5-1 and TRBJ1-2; possible D gene TRBD1, 6 bases. Germline V gene sequence: CDR1 SGHRS, CDR2 YFSETQ. CDR3 length: 13 residues. The V gene lost 2 bases and the J gene lost 6 bases, with 11 bases spanning the gap. As DNA, the CDR3 is TGCGCCAGCAGCTTTGCAGGGGAGCATGGCTACACCTTC. It is translated as CASSFAGEHGYTF.

The DNA of the CDR3 is TGTGCCAGCAATAGTGTGGAAACAAGGCTAAATCAGCCCCAGCATTTT. Amino acids: CASNSVETRLNQPQHF. The chain is built from TRBV6-6 and TRBJ1-5; no reliable D call. The germline V gene encodes CDR1 MNHNY and CDR2 SVGAGI (reference sequence). The CDR3 spans 16 residues. V gave up 7 bases and J gave up 4 bases, with 20 bases separating them.

This CDR3 is CASSFTGDYGYTF. The CDR3 DNA reads as TGTGCCAGCAGCTTCACAGGGGACTATGGCTACACCTTC. This chain links TRBV7-9 with TRBJ1-2; 7 nucleotides agree with TRBD1. The CDR3 loop spans 13 amino acids. Germline-derived CDR1 and CDR2 are SEHNR and FQNEAQ (reference sequence). The ends lost 3 bases at V and 3 bases at J; junction bases unmatched: 1.

Judged by abundance, this clone is medium-sized. CDR3 sequence (DNA): TGTGCCAGCAGCACGTTCGCGGAGATTCGGCAGCCCCAGCATTTT. Translating it yields CASSTFAEIRQPQHF. The rearrangement links TRBV7-2 to TRBJ1-5; D not certain. Trimming shortened V by 5 bases and J by 7 bases, and 18 bases separated the two germline ends. The CDR3 spans 15 residues. Germline V gives CDR1 SGHTA, CDR2 FQGNSA.